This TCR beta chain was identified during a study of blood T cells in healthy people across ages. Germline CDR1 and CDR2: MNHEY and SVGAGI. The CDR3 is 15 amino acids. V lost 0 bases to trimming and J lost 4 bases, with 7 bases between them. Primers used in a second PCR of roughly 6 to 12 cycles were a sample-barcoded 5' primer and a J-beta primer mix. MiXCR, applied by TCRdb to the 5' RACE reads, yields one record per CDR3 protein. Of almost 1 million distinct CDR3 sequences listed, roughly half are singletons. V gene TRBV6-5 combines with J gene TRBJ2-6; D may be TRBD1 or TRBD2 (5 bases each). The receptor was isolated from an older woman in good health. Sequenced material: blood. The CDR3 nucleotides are TGTGCCAGCAGTTACTCGGGGGACGGGGCCAACGTCCTGACTTTC. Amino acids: CASSYSGDGANVLTF.